The clone carrying this T cell receptor beta chain was seen only once. The data belong to a study of shared clonotypes between healthy human individuals. About the study: Donors, aged 18 to 49, were two women and three men.

Positively selected for CCR7, the CD45RO-negative cells used as naive CD8 cells excluded terminally differentiated effector memory CD45RA+ cells. Repertoires were generated with immunoSEQ multiplex PCR, while TCRdb's copy carries only in-frame clones and drops some. The data hold about 2.2 million clones, with 85% to 95% observed a single time. Trimming shortened V by 10 bases and J by 1 base, and 10 bases separated the two germline ends. From germline, CDR1 is SNHLY and CDR2 FYNNEI. This CDR3 has 12 amino acids. The specimen was naive CD8+ T cells from PBMCs. The chain has TRBV2 and TRBJ1-1, with D unclear. The TCR comes from a young man in good health. Some clones in this sample may be carry-over from other donors' samples. The CDR3 loop is CATLRRNTEAFF. The CDR3 DNA reads as TGTGCCACCCTGCGGAGGAACACTGAAGCTTTCTTT.